The 30 T cell receptor beta chains listed next were all sequenced from one sample in a study of T cell repertoires in cytomegalovirus infection. A single record per CDR3 protein comes from TCRdb applying MiXCR to the reads. This table holds more than 200,000 distinct CDR3 sequences, less than 9.5% found once. Sequencing was carried out using PBMCs. The receptor source for this set is a human donor in good health (CMV status not recorded). Some clones in this sample may be carry-over from other donors' samples.

This clonotype has a handful of counts. The chain links TRBV28 to TRBJ1-5, with no clear D. V was trimmed by 2 bases and J by 1 base, leaving 12 bases between them. Germline CDR1 MDHEN, CDR2 SYDVKM. The CDR3 is 16 residues long. CDR3 bases: TGTGCCAGCAGTTTACCGCAAGTCCTGAGCAATCAGCCCCAGCATTTT. Encoded protein: CASSLPQVLSNQPQHF. Looking up the rest from reference TRBV28 and TRBJ1-5 gives the full variable domain: DVKVTQSSRYLVKRTGEKVFLECVQDMDHENMFWYRQDPGLGLRLIYFSYDVKMKEKGDIPEGYSVSREKKERFSLILESASTNQTSMYLCASSLPQVLSNQPQHFGDGTRLSIL.

This clonotype was recorded many times. This chain uses TRBV12-3 or TRBV12-4 with TRBJ2-7; 7 bases line up with TRBD1. J gave up 4 bases and V 4 bases, and 19 bases lay outside the gene matches. This CDR3 is built from 18 residues. This CDR3 reads CASSSRPLFLDRVYEQYF. CDR3 nucleotides: TGTGCCAGCAGTTCCCGACCTCTTTTCCTTGACAGGGTATACGAGCAGTACTTC.

J is TRBJ2-3 and V is TRBV15; D is perhaps TRBD1 or TRBD2 (5 bases each). This CDR3 has 16 residues. V was pared by 1 base and J by 3 bases, with 14 bases between. Looked up from germline, CDR1 is LNHNV and CDR2 is YYDKDF (reference sequence). CDR3 sequence reads: CATSRAQDGGTDTQYF. The CDR3 DNA follows: TGTGCCACCAGCAGAGCCCAGGATGGGGGAACAGATACGCAGTATTTT.

This clonotype was recorded a few times. The J gene is TRBJ2-7, the V gene TRBV19; D gene unclear. The CDR3 covers 16 residues. Looked up from germline, CDR1 is LNHDA and CDR2 is SQIVND (reference sequence). V was clipped by 1 base and J by 2 bases, with 15 bases between them. DNA for the CDR3: TGTGCCAGTAGTATAGGACGGTCCTCCTCGCCCTACGAGCAGTACTTC. Protein: CASSIGRSSSPYEQYF.

This clonotype was seen a handful of times. The chain is built from TRBV20-1 and TRBJ1-4, with D maybe TRBD1 (6 bases). CDR3 length: 14 amino acids. CDR1 is DFQATT, CDR2 SNEGSKA, per germline (reference sequence). V was shortened by 6 bases and J by 8 bases, with 19 bases between the two germline ends. For the CDR3, the DNA is TGCAGTGCGGGAGGGGGGCCGATCCCGGAAAAACTGTTTTTT. It encodes CSAGGGPIPEKLFF.

This clonotype was seen repeatedly, ten times or more. The J gene is TRBJ1-2, the V gene TRBV19; D gene ambiguous. Germline assignment: CDR1 LNHDA and CDR2 SQIVND (reference sequence). Trimming took off 4 bases at V and 8 bases at J, with 20 bases between the two ends. The CDR3 is 15 residues long. The chain's CDR3 is CASSKMEGAGWGYTF. The CDR3 region has the DNA TGTGCCAGTAGTAAGATGGAGGGAGCAGGATGGGGCTACACCTTC. The full variable domain, its missing parts supplied by reference TRBV19 and TRBJ1-2, is DGGITQSPKYLFRKEGQNVTLSCEQNLNHDAMYWYRQDPGQGLRLIYYSQIVNDFQKGDIAEGYSVSREKKESFPLTVTSAQKNPTAFYLCASSKMEGAGWGYTFGSGTRLTVV.

This clonotype was seen at least ten times. Here the CDR3 DNA reads TGTGCCAGCAGCCCTCAAACTTCGGGACAGGGGAACTCCTACGAGCAGTACTTC. Amino acid sequence: CASSPQTSGQGNSYEQYF. The chain recombines TRBV7-2 with TRBJ2-7; 10 bases are shared with TRBD1. The V segment lost 5 bases and the J segment 0 bases; nucleotides outside the gene matches: 13. Per germline, CDR1 SGHTA and CDR2 FQGNSA. There are 18 residues in the CDR3. The complete variable domain, with remaining parts taken from reference TRBV7-2 and TRBJ2-7, reads GAGVSQSPSNKVTEKGKDVELRCDPISGHTALYWYRQSLGQGLEFLIYFQGNSAPDKSGLPSDRFSAERTGGSVSTLTIQRTQQEDSAVYLCASSPQTSGQGNSYEQYFGPGTRLTVT.

Comments on this clonotype: A clone one base away is much larger, so this may be a read error. This chain uses TRBV20-1 with TRBJ2-7; 7 bases match TRBD1. From germline, CDR1 is DFQATT and CDR2 SNEGSKA (reference sequence). The CDR3 has 14 residues. Trimming took 7 bases from V and 0 from J; bases not matched to a gene: 9. CDR3 in DNA: TGCAGTGGTCGGGACAGCCTCTACTCCTACGAGCAGTACTTC. It encodes CSGRDSLYSYEQYF.

In its sample, this clonotype was seen many times. The chain carries TRBV7-9 and TRBJ1-4, with D possibly being TRBD1 (6 bases). Between the trimmed V and J ends, which lost 5 bases and 8 bases, there was a span of 21 bases. CDR3 length equals 16 residues. Germline CDR1 is SEHNR and CDR2 is FQNEAQ (reference sequence). Here the CDR3 DNA reads TGTGCCAGCAGCCCTCGACAGGAGGAGATCAGGGAAAAACTGTTTTTT. It is translated as CASSPRQEEIREKLFF.

This clonotype was counted many times. The genes are TRBV7-2 and TRBJ2-1; possibly TRBD1 for D (6 bases). The CDR3 has 15 residues. V was cut by 3 bases and J by 2 bases, with 11 bases left in between. Germline V gene data show CDR1 as SGHTA and CDR2 as FQGNSA. CDR3 bases: TGTGCCAGCAGCTTTTCGGACAGAGCCTACAATGAGCAGTTCTTC. Its protein product is CASSFSDRAYNEQFF.

In its sample, this clonotype was seen many times. The chain employs TRBV11-3 and TRBJ2-5, with 11 bases aligning to TRBD2. The V segment lost 4 bases and the J segment 5 bases; nucleotides outside the gene matches: 9. This CDR3 has 16 amino acids. The germline CDR1 and CDR2 sequences are SGHNT and YENEEA. This CDR3 is CASSSPMTSGDETQYF. The CDR3 nucleotides are TGTGCCAGCAGCTCCCCTATGACTAGCGGGGACGAGACCCAGTACTTC.

This clonotype was counted at least ten times. The chain carries TRBV12-3 or TRBV12-4 and TRBJ1-5; 7 bases are shared with TRBD1. J lost 0 bases, V lost 7 bases, and 6 bases had no gene match. The length of the CDR3 is 15 residues. CDR3 sequence (DNA): TGTGCCAGCACCTACGGGACAGCTAGCAATCAGCCCCAGCATTTT. It encodes CASTYGTASNQPQHF.

As DNA, the CDR3 is TGCAGTGCTACAGGACAGACGACCGGGGAGCTGTTTTTT. Translating it yields CSATGQTTGELFF. This chain links TRBV20-1 with TRBJ2-2, with D tentatively TRBD1 (6 bases). Per germline, CDR1 DFQATT and CDR2 SNEGSKA (reference sequence). The CDR3 covers 13 residues. Trimming cost V 4 bases and J 5 bases, with 11 bases left between them.

The chain links TRBV20-1 to TRBJ2-7, with TRBD2 identical over 8 bases. J gave up 4 bases and V 8 bases, and 10 bases lay outside the gene matches. This CDR3 has 13 residues. Germline CDR1 reads DFQATT; CDR2 reads SNEGSKA (reference sequence). The CDR3 reads CSTGGAGGYEQYF. CDR3 nucleotides: TGCAGTACCGGGGGGGCGGGAGGTTACGAGCAGTACTTC.

There are many counts of this clonotype. This chain connects TRBV28 to TRBJ1-1, with unresolved D. Germline CDR1 MDHEN, CDR2 SYDVKM. The CDR3 contains 15 residues. Trimming pared 3 bases from V and 1 base from J, leaving 12 bases between. CDR3 sequence reads: CASSLFGRGNTEAFF. The CDR3 bases are TGTGCCAGCAGTTTGTTTGGGCGGGGGAACACTGAAGCTTTCTTT.

This clonotype has at least ten counts. The chain is built from TRBV7-9 and TRBJ2-1, with TRBD2 matching over 13 bases. The germline gives CDR1 SEHNR, CDR2 FQNEAQ (reference sequence). V lost 3 bases to trimming and J lost 8 bases; unmatched junction nucleotides: 13. The CDR3 consists of 18 residues. The CDR3 is CASSFPPRLAGGRDEQFF. CDR3 in DNA: TGTGCCAGCAGCTTCCCCCCGAGACTAGCGGGAGGACGGGATGAGCAGTTCTTC.

The chain is built from TRBV5-4 and TRBJ2-3, with 9 bases matching TRBD2. This CDR3 region has 17 residues. The germline gives CDR1 SGHNT, CDR2 YYREEE (reference sequence). After removal of 0 bases from V and 0 bases from J, the junction contained 5 bases not matched to a gene. The CDR3 loop is CASSLVGSGGSTDTQYF. Written as DNA, the CDR3 is TGTGCCAGCAGCTTGGTGGGTAGCGGGGGAAGCACAGATACGCAGTATTTT.

This clonotype was recorded many times. The chain joins TRBV14 to TRBJ2-2; the match to TRBD2 covers 7 bases. The CDR3 runs to 18 residues. Germline V CDR1 and CDR2: SGHDN, FVKESK. The J segment lost 0 bases and the V segment lost 3 bases, leaving 10 bases of the junction unmatched. The CDR3 is CASSHLARGLSNTGELFF. The CDR3 nucleotides read TGTGCCAGCAGCCACCTCGCGCGGGGACTATCGAACACCGGGGAGCTGTTTTTT.

V is TRBV5-4 and J is TRBJ1-1; 9 nucleotides agree with TRBD1. Germline-derived CDR1 and CDR2 are SGHNT and YYREEE (reference sequence). CDR3 length: 14 amino acids. Germline trimming cut 4 bases from V and 4 bases from J; bases unmatched to any gene: 5. The CDR3 bases are TGTGCCAGCAGCGAGGACAGGGGTGGCACTGAAGCTTTCTTT. It is translated as CASSEDRGGTEAFF. The complete variable domain, with remaining parts taken from reference TRBV5-4 and TRBJ1-1, reads ETGVTQSPTHLIKTRGQQVTLRCSSQSGHNTVSWYQQALGQGPQFIFQYYREEENGRGNFPPRFSGLQFPNYSSELNVNALELDDSALYLCASSEDRGGTEAFFGQGTRLTVV.

This sequence joins TRBV3-1 and TRBJ1-5; the D gene is possibly TRBD1 (6 bases). Per the germline V gene, CDR1 is LGHDT and CDR2 is YNNKEL (reference sequence). Trimming took off 1 base at V and 7 bases at J, with 17 bases between the two ends. There are 16 residues in the CDR3. Here the CDR3 DNA reads TGTGCCAGCAGCCAAGGTGCGGCGGGGGCCGGACAGCCCCAGCATTTT. This gives the protein CASSQGAAGAGQPQHF.

The J gene is TRBJ1-4, the V gene TRBV7-2; no reliable D call. Trimming left V 8 bases short and J 8 bases short, with 18 bases between. The germline gives CDR1 SGHTA, CDR2 FQGNSA. The CDR3 extends over 14 amino acids. The DNA of the CDR3 is TGTGCCAGCCGCTCGAAAGGTAGCGGGGAAAAACTGTTTTTT. Protein: CASRSKGSGEKLFF.

This clonotype was picked up many times. The V call is TRBV7-2, the J call TRBJ2-6; 10 bases map to TRBD1. Per germline, CDR1 SGHTA and CDR2 FQGNSA. This CDR3 region has 15 residues. Trimming took 1 base from V and 12 from J; bases not matched to a gene: 6. The CDR3, as DNA: TGTGCCAGCAGCTTAGTTGGGGACAGGGGCGGCGTCCTGACTTTC. Its translation: CASSLVGDRGGVLTF.

This chain connects TRBV4-1 to TRBJ1-1; D ambiguous. Between the trimmed V and J ends, which lost 0 bases and 5 bases, there was a span of 13 bases. CDR1 and CDR2 from the germline V gene are MGHRA and YSYEKL. The CDR3 runs 15 residues. The DNA for the CDR3 is TGCGCCAGCAGCCAAGATTTTGCGGGGAGGACTGAAGCTTTCTTT. Amino acid sequence: CASSQDFAGRTEAFF.

The V and J genes are TRBV29-1 and TRBJ1-2; the match to TRBD1 covers 9 bases. The V and J ends lost 3 bases and 7 bases, in that order; junction bases with no gene match: 9. The germline CDR1 and CDR2 sequences are SQVTM and ANQGSEA. There are 14 residues in the CDR3. The CDR3 reads CSVDAPGQGSGYTF. In DNA form, the CDR3 reads TGCAGCGTTGACGCTCCGGGACAGGGTAGTGGCTACACCTTC.

This clonotype was counted at least ten times. The chain is built from TRBV7-2 and TRBJ1-6, with D hard to call. Germline V gene lookup returns CDR1 SGHTA and CDR2 FQGNSA. With 2 bases removed from V and 5 bases from J, the gap between germline ends came to 10 bases. CDR3 length: 15 amino acids. The CDR3 nucleotides read TGTGCCAGCAGCTTACTGGTCAGCAATAATTCACCCCTCCACTTT. It specifies CASSLLVSNNSPLHF.

CDR3 amino acids: CASSWTGANYGYTF. CDR3 DNA sequence: TGCGCCAGCAGCTGGACAGGAGCTAACTATGGCTACACCTTC. The V call is TRBV5-1, the J call TRBJ1-2, with TRBD1 identical over 7 bases. The CDR3 length is 14 residues. With V trimmed by 3 bases and J by 0 bases, 2 bases remained unmatched. Per the germline V gene, CDR1 is SGHRS and CDR2 is YFSETQ.

This clonotype was picked up many times. The chain is built from TRBV7-2 and TRBJ2-7; 9 nucleotides align to TRBD2. This CDR3 has 16 amino acids. V trimming: 5 bases; J trimming: 1 base; junction bases outside the gene matches: 9. The V gene's germline CDR1 is SGHTA and CDR2 FQGNSA. The CDR3 DNA follows: TGTGCCAGCAGCCCTCGACTAGCGGCGACGTCCTACGAGCAGTACTTC. Translating gives CASSPRLAATSYEQYF.

This clonotype has a count of ten or more. The chain's CDR3 is CASSVGGGAETQYF. The CDR3 nucleotides read TGTGCCAGCAGCGTAGGCGGGGGGGCAGAGACCCAGTACTTC. V gene TRBV9 combines with J gene TRBJ2-5; 9 nucleotides line up with TRBD2. The CDR3 sequence is 14 residues long. V was pared by 0 bases and J by 4 bases, with 1 base of the junction left unmatched. Germline V CDR1 and CDR2: SGDLS, YYNGEE.

The chain has TRBV20-1 and TRBJ1-1; D is undetermined. Between the trimmed V and J ends, which lost 2 bases and 3 bases, there was a span of 13 bases. Germline CDR1 reads DFQATT; CDR2 reads SNEGSKA (reference sequence). This CDR3 contains 14 residues. This chain's CDR3 is CSARSVGKDTEAFF. CDR3 nucleotides: TGCAGTGCTAGATCCGTGGGGAAGGACACTGAAGCTTTCTTT.

The CDR3 protein is CASSLGQYGYTF. The CDR3 DNA sequence: TGTGCCAGCAGCCTCGGGCAATATGGCTACACCTTC. The chain links TRBV12-3 or TRBV12-4 to TRBJ1-2; D ambiguous. This CDR3 has 12 residues. V was clipped by 6 bases and J by 5 bases, with 10 bases between them.